Listed below are T cell receptor beta chains from one sample, sequenced in a study of blood T cell repertoires in COVID-19. Libraries were prepared by immunoSEQ multiplex PCR; TCRdb keeps only in-frame clonotypes and omits some of them. The data contain tens of thousands of clones, about three quarters of them singletons. The sample consisted of peripheral blood. These receptors were collected from a man between 60 and 75 years old with active COVID-19. Each CDR3 is given with its conserved first and last residue. A D gene is named only where the DNA matches it firmly. Expanded clones are given a class, and other clones once, few, many or no size at all.

CDR3 protein: CASSISRVGTGELFF; CDR3 DNA: TGTGCCAGTAGTATATCGCGGGTGGGGACCGGGGAGCTGTTTTTT; D gene: -; clone size: -; CDR3 length: 15; J gene: TRBJ2-2; V gene: TRBV19
CDR3 protein: CASSKSGDRGETQYF; CDR3 DNA: TGTGCCAGCAGCAAAAGTGGGGACAGGGGTGAGACCCAGTACTTC; D gene: -; clone size: -; CDR3 length: 15; J gene: TRBJ2-5; V gene: TRBV21-1
CDR3 protein: CASSQGQGRLAGATTQGNF; CDR3 DNA: TGTGCCAGCAGCCAAGGACAGGGAAGGCTAGCGGGAGCCACCACTCAGGGGAACTTC; D gene: TRBD2; clone size: -; CDR3 length: 19; J gene: TRBJ2-7; V gene: TRBV3-1/TRBV3-2
CDR3 protein: CASSPGLSYEQYF; CDR3 DNA: TGTGCCAGCTCACCAGGCCTCTCCTACGAGCAGTACTTC; D gene: -; clone size: -; CDR3 length: 13; J gene: TRBJ2-7; V gene: TRBV18
CDR3 protein: CASSEARRTGLINQPQHF; CDR3 DNA: TGTGCCAGCAGTGAAGCGAGAAGGACAGGGCTTATCAATCAGCCCCAGCATTTT; D gene: TRBD1; clone size: -; CDR3 length: 18; J gene: TRBJ1-5; V gene: TRBV6-1
CDR3 protein: CASSEGTGRGGYTF; CDR3 DNA: TGTGCCAGCAGTGAAGGGACAGGGAGGGGAGGCTACACCTTC; D gene: TRBD1; clone size: -; CDR3 length: 14; J gene: TRBJ1-2; V gene: TRBV6-1
CDR3 protein: CASRLTYYEQYF; CDR3 DNA: TGTGCCAGCAGACTCACTTACTACGAGCAGTACTTC; D gene: -; clone size: -; CDR3 length: 12; J gene: TRBJ2-7; V gene: TRBV7-2
CDR3 protein: CASSYRGGSHYNEQFF; CDR3 DNA: TGTGCCAGCAGTTACCGGGGCGGGAGCCACTACAATGAGCAGTTCTTC; D gene: TRBD2; clone size: -; CDR3 length: 16; J gene: TRBJ2-1; V gene: TRBV6-2/TRBV6-3
CDR3 protein: CASTQGLAGGTGELFF; CDR3 DNA: TGTGCCAGTACCCAGGGACTAGCGGGAGGAACCGGGGAGCTGTTTTTT; D gene: TRBD2; clone size: few; CDR3 length: 16; J gene: TRBJ2-2; V gene: TRBV19
CDR3 protein: CASSFLNEQFF; CDR3 DNA: TGTGCCAGCAGTTTCTTAAATGAGCAGTTCTTC; D gene: -; clone size: once; CDR3 length: 11; J gene: TRBJ2-1; V gene: TRBV27
CDR3 protein: CASSREQNTGELFF; CDR3 DNA: TGTGCCAGCTCACGGGAGCAGAACACCGGGGAGCTGTTTTTT; D gene: -; clone size: large; CDR3 length: 14; J gene: TRBJ2-2; V gene: TRBV18
CDR3 protein: CASSLSMGLAYNEQFF; CDR3 DNA: TGTGCCAGCAGCTTATCTATGGGACTAGCGTACAATGAGCAGTTCTTC; D gene: TRBD2; clone size: large; CDR3 length: 16; J gene: TRBJ2-1; V gene: TRBV7-2
CDR3 protein: CASSQLDRANEKLFF; CDR3 DNA: TGCGCCAGCAGTCAATTGGACAGGGCAAATGAAAAACTGTTTTTT; D gene: TRBD1; clone size: -; CDR3 length: 15; J gene: TRBJ1-4; V gene: TRBV23-1
CDR3 protein: CASSPQDSYEQYF; CDR3 DNA: TGTGCCAGCAGCCCCCAAGACAGTTACGAGCAGTACTTC; D gene: -; clone size: -; CDR3 length: 13; J gene: TRBJ2-7; V gene: TRBV7-3
CDR3 protein: CASSPDGSNEKLFF; CDR3 DNA: TGTGCCAGCAGCCCGGACGGGAGTAATGAAAAACTGTTTTTT; D gene: -; clone size: -; CDR3 length: 14; J gene: TRBJ1-4; V gene: TRBV7-9
CDR3 protein: CASSPPVTGVYEQYF; CDR3 DNA: TGTGCCAGCAGCCCGCCCGTAACGGGAGTCTACGAGCAGTACTTC; D gene: -; clone size: few; CDR3 length: 15; J gene: TRBJ2-7; V gene: TRBV3-1/TRBV3-2
CDR3 protein: CASAVEGAGGYTF; CDR3 DNA: TGCGCCAGCGCCGTGGAGGGGGCGGGAGGCTACACCTTC; D gene: TRBD1; clone size: -; CDR3 length: 13; J gene: TRBJ1-2; V gene: TRBV5-1
CDR3 protein: CAGRGRSNEQYF; CDR3 DNA: TGTGCCGGCAGGGGGCGATCCAATGAGCAGTACTTC; D gene: TRBD1; clone size: -; CDR3 length: 12; J gene: TRBJ2-7; V gene: TRBV2
CDR3 protein: CASTREGHNEQFF; CDR3 DNA: TGTGCCAGCACCAGGGAAGGGCACAATGAGCAGTTCTTC; D gene: -; clone size: few; CDR3 length: 13; J gene: TRBJ2-1; V gene: TRBV9
CDR3 protein: CASGKQGADSPLHF; CDR3 DNA: TGTGCCAGCGGAAAACAGGGTGCGGATTCACCCCTCCACTTT; D gene: -; clone size: -; CDR3 length: 14; J gene: TRBJ1-6; V gene: TRBV7-8
CDR3 protein: CASTLTGFRQETQYF; CDR3 DNA: TGCGCCAGCACCCTCACAGGGTTTCGGCAAGAGACCCAGTACTTC; D gene: -; clone size: -; CDR3 length: 15; J gene: TRBJ2-5; V gene: TRBV5-1
CDR3 protein: CASSQEIRGHTEAFF; CDR3 DNA: TGCGCCAGCAGCCAAGAAATCAGGGGGCACACTGAAGCTTTCTTT; D gene: TRBD1; clone size: -; CDR3 length: 15; J gene: TRBJ1-1; V gene: TRBV4-1